A single sample is the source of the 12 T cell receptor beta chains below, sequenced in a study of read filtering for tumor transcriptome and immune sequencing. This library used approximately 370 ng RNA and molecular barcoded adaptors spanning alpha/delta and beta/gamma chains. TCRdb re-analysed the reads in MiXCR, keeping a single row per CDR3 protein. The data hold over 45,000 distinct CDR3 sequences, with 20% observed a single time. Sequencing was done on a sample of a population of CD138-negative cells sorted from bone marrow. These receptors originate from a donor aged 40 or over with multiple myeloma.

This clonotype has ten or more counts. The J gene is TRBJ2-4, the V gene TRBV29-1, with D possibly being TRBD1 or TRBD2 (5 bases each). V dropped 6 bases and J dropped 6 bases, with 9 bases sitting between them. CDR1 is SQVTM, CDR2 ANQGSEA, per germline. The CDR3 is 11 residues long. CDR3 sequence reads: CSVGRGNIQYF. The CDR3 nucleotides are TGCAGCGTGGGACGTGGAAACATTCAGTACTTC.

The table lists this clonotype with a few counts. J is TRBJ2-5 and V is TRBV29-1; D is possibly TRBD1 or TRBD2 (5 bases each). CDR3 size: 13 residues. V was cut by 4 bases and J by 1 base, with 10 bases left in between. CDR1 SQVTM and CDR2 ANQGSEA come from the germline V gene. This chain's CDR3 is CSVAGAPQETQYF. DNA of the CDR3: TGCAGCGTTGCCGGGGCACCCCAAGAGACCCAGTACTTC.

This clonotype has a count of ten or more. The rearrangement links TRBV20-1 to TRBJ2-7, with a weak D call TRBD2 (6 bases). The germline CDR1 and CDR2 sequences are DFQATT and SNEGSKA (reference sequence). The CDR3 length is 14 residues. Trimming took off 3 bases at V and 2 bases at J, with 14 bases between the two ends. The DNA for the CDR3 is TGCAGTGCTAGTCCCGGGGGTCGGACCTACGAGCAGTACTTC. Translation: CSASPGGRTYEQYF.

With regard to this clonotype: A much more abundant neighbour one base away suggests this may be a read error. The gene calls are TRBV21-1 and TRBJ2-3; the table's D call, TRBD2, was not checked against the DNA. TRBV21-1 is a documented pseudogene. The CDR3 is made up of 15 amino acids. In DNA, the CDR3 is TGTGCCAGCAGCAGATCATGGGCCGCCACAGATACGCAGTATTTT. It codes for CASSRSWAATDTQYF.

This clonotype was picked up many times. V gene TRBV5-1 combines with J gene TRBJ2-3; no definite D call. Germline V CDR1 and CDR2: SGHRS, YFSETQ. The CDR3 is 15 amino acids. Between the trimmed V and J ends, which lost 4 bases and 0 bases, there was a span of 12 bases. This chain's CDR3 is CASSPHQGSTDTQYF. In DNA, the CDR3 is TGCGCCAGCAGCCCCCATCAAGGGAGCACAGATACGCAGTATTTT.

Many counts were recorded for this clonotype. CDR3 bases: TGTGCCAGCAGTGAAAGCGGGGATGAGCAGTTCTTC. It yields the protein CASSESGDEQFF. The V gene is TRBV6-1, the J gene TRBJ2-1, with 7 bases matching TRBD2. The J segment lost 8 bases and the V segment lost 2 bases, leaving 0 bases of the junction unmatched. Per the germline V gene, CDR1 is MNHNS and CDR2 is SASEGT. This CDR3 contains 12 residues.

To note about this clonotype: A read error may produce the germline difference seen at one junction end. For the CDR3, the DNA is TGCGCCAGCAGCTTGACCCCCGGGGCAGAGACCCAGTACTTC. This translates into CASSLTPGAETQYF. This rearrangement joins TRBV13 to TRBJ2-5; tentatively, D is TRBD1 or TRBD2 (5 bases each). The CDR3 length is 14 residues. Germline lookup yields CDR1 PRHDT and CDR2 FYEKMQ (reference sequence).

This clonotype was detected a few times. The V call is TRBV14, the J call TRBJ2-1, with a weak D call TRBD2 (5 bases). The V end lost 0 bases, the J end lost 8 bases, and 8 bases lay between the germline ends. CDR3 length equals 13 residues. In germline, CDR1 is SGHDN, CDR2 FVKESK. CDR3 amino acids: CASSQDYGDEQFF. In DNA form, the CDR3 reads TGTGCCAGCAGCCAAGATTACGGGGATGAGCAGTTCTTC.

As regards this clonotype: A much larger clone lies one base from this, so it may be a read error. The V call is TRBV12-3 or TRBV12-4, the J call TRBJ2-1; 9 nucleotides agree with TRBD1. The CDR3 covers 16 residues. V trimming: 6 bases; J trimming: 7 bases; junction bases outside the gene matches: 13. CDR3 coding DNA: TGTGCCAGCAGCCTCGCTGGGGACAGGGTGAGAAATGAGCAGTTCTTC. It codes for CASSLAGDRVRNEQFF.

This clonotype was seen at least ten times. This chain uses TRBV7-2 with TRBJ2-7, with D perhaps assigned TRBD1 or TRBD2 (6 bases each). There are 12 residues in the CDR3. V gave up 2 bases and J gave up 7 bases, with 9 bases separating them. Germline lookup yields CDR1 SGHTA and CDR2 FQGNSA. CDR3 sequence (DNA): TGTGCCAGCAGCTTACCGGGGGCTGAGCAGTACTTC. This encodes CASSLPGAEQYF.

The J gene is TRBJ2-5, the V gene TRBV10-3; 11 bases map to TRBD1. CDR1 is ENHRY, CDR2 SYGVKD, per germline. This CDR3 is 15 amino acids long. Trimming cost V 5 bases and J 4 bases; bases outside gene matches: 6. The CDR3 DNA sequence: TGTGCCATCAGTTCAGGACAGGGGGCGGCAGAGACCCAGTACTTC. It specifies CAISSGQGAAETQYF.

This sequence joins TRBV3-1 and TRBJ1-2; D not resolved. V was trimmed by 4 bases and J by 5 bases, leaving 23 bases between them. In germline, CDR1 is LGHDT, CDR2 YNNKEL (reference sequence). This CDR3 has 17 amino acids. For the CDR3, the DNA is TGTGCCAGCAGCCCCACTAGCGGTCAAAGGCTCGAATATGGCTACACCTTC. Its protein product is CASSPTSGQRLEYGYTF.